The 26 T cell receptor beta chains given below trace back to one sample, sequenced in a study of CD8 T cells in Susac syndrome. RNA amounts of about 0.5 to 1 ug underwent reverse transcription with random hexamers. TCRdb itself ran the immunoSEQ multiplex PCR reads through MiXCR, one entry per CDR3 protein. The sample lists 150,000 to 200,000 distinct CDR3 sequences; about 94% were seen once. The source material was CD4+ T cells from PBMCs. Source of these receptors: a human donor with multiple sclerosis.

The chain employs TRBV5-1 and TRBJ2-2, with no clear D. The germline V gene encodes CDR1 SGHRS and CDR2 YFSETQ. V was pared by 3 bases and J by 3 bases, with 9 bases between. The CDR3 has 14 amino acids. Here the CDR3 DNA reads TGCGCCAGCAGCTGGACGGCGGACACCGGGGAGCTGTTTTTT. Translated, it gives CASSWTADTGELFF.

V and J are TRBV7-9 and TRBJ2-3; TRBD2 might be the D (6 bases). The CDR3 has 13 amino acids. The V gene lost 0 bases and the J gene lost 8 bases, with 9 bases spanning the gap. Germline V gene data show CDR1 as SEHNR and CDR2 as FQNEAQ (reference sequence). The CDR3 DNA sequence: TGTGCCAGCAGCTTAGCGGGAGGAGCTACGCAGTATTTT. The encoded protein is CASSLAGGATQYF.

This rearrangement joins TRBV28 to TRBJ1-2; no clear D. CDR1 and CDR2 from the germline V gene are MDHEN and SYDVKM. The CDR3 loop spans 12 amino acids. The V gene lost 1 base and the J gene lost 3 bases, with 3 bases spanning the gap. This CDR3 is CASSLFDYGYTF. DNA for the CDR3: TGTGCCAGCAGTTTATTTGACTATGGCTACACCTTC.

The chain links TRBV13 to TRBJ2-4; TRBD1 aligns across 12 bases. In germline, CDR1 is PRHDT, CDR2 FYEKMQ (reference sequence). With 4 bases clipped from V and 1 base from J, the junction kept 5 bases outside the gene matches. CDR3 length: 17 residues. The CDR3 DNA reads TGTGCCAGCAGCTCTCCGGGACAGGGGGCTGCCAAAAACATTCAGTACTTC. The encoded protein is CASSSPGQGAAKNIQYF.

This clonotype was seen once. The J gene is TRBJ1-6, the V gene TRBV12-3 or TRBV12-4; D uncertain. Trimming took 4 bases from V and 10 from J, leaving 11 bases between them. The CDR3 is made up of 13 amino acids. CDR3 amino acids: CASSSRPGSPLHF. The DNA for the CDR3 is TGTGCCAGCAGTTCTCGACCGGGATCACCCCTCCACTTT.

The chain has TRBV21-1 and TRBJ2-3; the table assigns TRBD1, which was not confirmed against the DNA. TRBV21-1 is a pseudogene. CDR3 length: 18 amino acids. CDR3 in DNA: TGTGCCAGCAGCAAAGTGAAGAGGCGGGGACAGGGGGCAGATACGCAGTATTTT. Translation gives CASSKVKRRGQGADTQYF.

The chain combines TRBV9 with TRBJ1-1, with unresolved D. The CDR3 is 16 amino acids. The germline V and J ends were trimmed by 0 bases and 5 bases, with 17 bases remaining between them. Germline CDR1 is SGDLS and CDR2 is YYNGEE. CDR3 amino acids: CASSVAAVGVRTEAFF. As DNA, the CDR3 is TGTGCCAGCAGCGTAGCGGCAGTAGGAGTTCGGACTGAAGCTTTCTTT.

This sequence joins TRBV28 and TRBJ2-2, with D perhaps TRBD1 (5 bases). V lost 1 base and J lost 4, with 10 bases in between. The CDR3 runs 15 residues. Germline CDR1 MDHEN, CDR2 SYDVKM. CDR3 nucleotide sequence: TGTGCCAGCAGTTTATTAAGCCAGGGCACCGGGGAGCTGTTTTTT. Its protein product is CASSLLSQGTGELFF. Using reference TRBV28 and TRBJ2-2 for the parts outside the CDR3, the full variable domain is DVKVTQSSRYLVKRTGEKVFLECVQDMDHENMFWYRQDPGLGLRLIYFSYDVKMKEKGDIPEGYSVSREKKERFSLILESASTNQTSMYLCASSLLSQGTGELFFGEGSRLTVL.

The chain employs TRBV5-1 and TRBJ2-7; TRBD1 agrees at 7 bases. Germline CDR1 SGHRS, CDR2 YFSETQ. V gave up 2 bases and J gave up 5 bases; unmatched junction bases: 4. The CDR3 consists of 13 residues. The CDR3 loop is CASSFRQGDEQYF. The CDR3 DNA sequence: TGCGCCAGCAGCTTCCGGCAGGGGGACGAGCAGTACTTC.

The J gene is TRBJ1-1, the V gene TRBV28; D ambiguous. Trimming removed 7 bases at V and 2 bases at J, with 8 bases between. CDR3 length: 12 amino acids. The germline CDR1 and CDR2 sequences are MDHEN and SYDVKM. In nucleotides, the CDR3 is TGTGCCAGCAATCTGATTAACACTGAAGCTTTCTTT. Amino acid sequence: CASNLINTEAFF. The full variable domain, completed using reference TRBV28 and TRBJ1-1, is DVKVTQSSRYLVKRTGEKVFLECVQDMDHENMFWYRQDPGLGLRLIYFSYDVKMKEKGDIPEGYSVSREKKERFSLILESASTNQTSMYLCASNLINTEAFFGQGTRLTVV.

The rearrangement uses TRBV7-8 and TRBJ2-7; 9 positions agree with TRBD2. The CDR3 extends over 15 amino acids. CDR1 and CDR2 (germline): SGHVS, FQNEAQ. Trimming removed 5 bases from V and 6 bases from J; junction bases left unmatched: 11. The CDR3 bases are TGTGCCAGCAGCGGAGGAGGCGGGGGGGCGTTCGAGCAGTACTTC. This encodes CASSGGGGGAFEQYF.

The chain employs TRBV29-1 and TRBJ2-7, with 12 nucleotides matching TRBD1. The CDR3 has 15 amino acids. Unmatched junction bases numbered 11, after V lost 6 bases and J lost 5 bases. The germline CDR1 and CDR2 sequences are SQVTM and ANQGSEA. The CDR3 protein is CSVLDRDRGLHEQYF. As DNA, the CDR3 is TGCAGCGTACTTGACCGGGACAGGGGGCTGCACGAGCAGTACTTC.

V gene TRBV19 combines with J gene TRBJ1-5; D is uncertain. Germline CDR1 and CDR2: LNHDA and SQIVND (reference sequence). Trimming took off 3 bases at V and 0 bases at J, with 6 bases between the two ends. The length of the CDR3 is 14 residues. The CDR3 reads CASSIANSNQPQHF. The CDR3 region has the DNA TGTGCCAGTAGTATTGCCAATAGCAATCAGCCCCAGCATTTT.

V is TRBV20-1 and J is TRBJ1-1; D uncertain. The CDR3 is 15 residues long. V was cut by 0 bases and J by 2 bases, with 13 bases left in between. Germline V gene sequence: CDR1 DFQATT, CDR2 SNEGSKA (reference sequence). CDR3 residues: CSARDHWADNTEAFF. CDR3 bases: TGCAGTGCTAGAGATCATTGGGCAGATAACACTGAAGCTTTCTTT.

The V and J genes are TRBV20-1 and TRBJ1-6, with D perhaps matching TRBD1 (5 bases). The V gene's germline CDR1 is DFQATT and CDR2 SNEGSKA (reference sequence). The CDR3 is 13 amino acids. V lost 3 bases to trimming and J lost 5 bases, with 8 bases between them. In DNA, the CDR3 is TGCAGTGCTAGGACAGACAATAATTCACCCCTCCACTTT. Translating gives CSARTDNNSPLHF.

This clonotype appeared a single time. V usage is TRBV20-1 and J usage is TRBJ2-5, with 7 positions matching TRBD1. V dropped 3 bases and J dropped 5; count of bases not matched to a gene: 9. The CDR3 spans 14 residues. CDR1 is DFQATT, CDR2 SNEGSKA, per germline (reference sequence). CDR3 DNA sequence: TGCAGTGCTAGCGGGACAGTTAGGGTGGAGACCCAGTACTTC. Amino acids: CSASGTVRVETQYF.

The chain has TRBV3-1 and TRBJ2-5; TRBD2 matches 8 bases. This CDR3 is 16 amino acids long. V lost 1 base, J lost 0 bases, and 4 bases stayed unmatched. CDR1 is LGHDT and CDR2 is YNNKEL in the germline V gene (reference sequence). The CDR3 sequence is CASSQGGGIYQETQYF. As DNA, the CDR3 is TGTGCCAGCAGCCAAGGCGGGGGGATATACCAAGAGACCCAGTACTTC.

This chain joins TRBV18 and TRBJ1-2; perhaps TRBD1 as D (6 bases). Trimming pared 3 bases from V and 4 bases from J, leaving 12 bases between. This CDR3 has 14 residues. The germline V gene encodes CDR1 KGHSH and CDR2 LQKENI. CDR3 residues: CASSPETGFYGYTF. In DNA, the CDR3 is TGTGCCAGCTCACCCGAAACAGGGTTCTATGGCTACACCTTC. Variable domain in full (rest from reference TRBV18 and TRBJ1-2): NAGVMQNPRHLVRRRGQEARLRCSPMKGHSHVYWYRQLPEEGLKFMVYLQKENIIDESGMPKERFSAEFPKEGPSILRIQQVVRGDSAAYFCASSPETGFYGYTFGSGTRLTVV.

This chain joins TRBV29-1 and TRBJ2-3; perhaps D is TRBD1 or TRBD2 (7 bases each). Germline CDR1 SQVTM, CDR2 ANQGSEA. The CDR3 loop spans 13 amino acids. V dropped 7 bases and J dropped 2 bases, with 13 bases sitting between them. CDR3 nucleotide sequence: TGCAGCGCAGGGGGGGGGATCACAGATACGCAGTATTTT. As protein: CSAGGGITDTQYF.

The chain has TRBV9 and TRBJ2-3; TRBD1 aligns across 9 bases. CDR3 length: 16 amino acids. V shed 2 bases, J shed 0 bases, and the junction held 4 bases outside the gene matches. Germline CDR1 is SGDLS and CDR2 is YYNGEE. CDR3 DNA sequence: TGTGCCAGCAGCGTCGACAGGGGGGGTAGCACAGATACGCAGTATTTT. This gives the protein CASSVDRGGSTDTQYF.

V usage is TRBV20-1 and J usage is TRBJ2-5; D gene uncertain. V was cut by 6 bases and J by 4 bases, with 9 bases left in between. The CDR3 consists of 11 residues. Germline V CDR1 and CDR2: DFQATT, SNEGSKA (reference sequence). This CDR3 is CSANDVETQYF. In DNA form, the CDR3 reads TGCAGTGCCAACGATGTAGAGACCCAGTACTTC.

V and J are TRBV7-2 and TRBJ1-6; no firm D call. Trimming removed 1 base at V and 8 bases at J, with 9 bases between. Germline assignment: CDR1 SGHTA and CDR2 FQGNSA. This CDR3 is 14 amino acids long. The CDR3 DNA reads as TGTGCCAGCAGCTTAGGGGCAGTAGATTCACCCCTCCACTTT. This encodes CASSLGAVDSPLHF.

The rearrangement links TRBV27 to TRBJ1-6; 7 nucleotides line up with TRBD1. The CDR3 is 14 amino acids. CDR1 is MNHEY and CDR2 is SMNVEV in the germline V gene (reference sequence). V shed 6 bases, J shed 5 bases, and the junction held 4 bases outside the gene matches. DNA of the CDR3: TGTGCCAGCAGGAGGACAGGCAATAATTCACCCCTCCACTTT. Residues: CASRRTGNNSPLHF.

The V gene is TRBV7-6, the J gene TRBJ2-1; TRBD2 might be the D (5 bases). In germline, CDR1 is SGHVS, CDR2 FNYEAQ. The V and J ends lost 5 bases and 9 bases respectively, with 14 bases between them. CDR3 length: 13 residues. CDR3 DNA sequence: TGTGCCAGCAGCCCTAGCACCACCAGTGAGCAGTTCTTC. This encodes CASSPSTTSEQFF.

A single count supports this clonotype. The chain carries TRBV4-2 and TRBJ2-1, with D unresolved. Germline V CDR1 and CDR2: LGHNA, YNFKEQ. Trimming left V 4 bases short and J 8 bases short, with 21 bases between. The CDR3 runs 16 residues. The CDR3 DNA reads TGTGCCAGCAGCCCCCAAACACCCAAACTCAGAGATGAGCAGTTCTTC. This translates into CASSPQTPKLRDEQFF.

V is TRBV9 and J is TRBJ2-1; 12 bases match TRBD2. With V trimmed by 4 bases and J by 7 bases, 9 bases remained unmatched. This CDR3 has 16 residues. Germline CDR1 reads SGDLS; CDR2 reads YYNGEE. This CDR3 is CASSFTLAGGRNEQFF. As DNA, the CDR3 is TGTGCCAGCAGCTTTACTCTAGCGGGGGGGCGAAATGAGCAGTTCTTC.